A single TCR beta chain is shown here with its context. Its specificity is not known. The sample comes from a study of T cells after yellow fever vaccination. Study-wide points: Abundant clonotypes from the bulk population could have been carried over as contaminants into FACS-sorted repertoires. Only a small proportion of the clonotypes turned up in both the CD4 and the CD8 compartments, likely arising from convergent recombination. Though it reached lower strength, the secondary response hit its peak faster, day 5 versus 15.

Production of TCR cDNA was by 5'RACE template switching, which also added a universal primer site and UMIs. MiXCR was run by TCRdb on the 5' RACE reads, yielding one entry per CDR3 protein. The data show hundreds of thousands of distinct CDR3 sequences, with approximately 13% seen just once and about 14% held by the top ten. Sequencing used PBMCs, obtained on the day of the yellow fever booster vaccination. The receptor's source is a man aged 25 to 45 who received the YFV17D yellow fever vaccine.

Here the CDR3 reads CASSPGTSYQETQYF. The CDR3 DNA follows: TGTGCCAGCAGCCCCGGGACCTCGTACCAAGAGACCCAGTACTTC. The chain uses TRBV12-3 or TRBV12-4 and TRBJ2-5; D assignment may be TRBD1 or TRBD2 (5 bases each). The CDR3 covers 15 residues. Deletions cut 6 bases from V and 0 bases from J, with 14 bases between.